This T cell receptor beta chain was recovered during a study of radiation and T cells in renal cell carcinoma. The overall study: Nephrectomy followed 15 Gy stereotactic body radiation by 4 weeks.

General study findings and limits: Baseline intratumoral clonotype presence is unknown without pretreatment biopsies. Top tumor clonotypes rose in blood 2 weeks post-radiation, then contracted.

Using immunoSEQ multiplex PCR, the repertoire was profiled, and TCRdb retains in-frame clones only, with some absent. The sample has roughly 80,000 clones, 65% to 90% seen once; the top ten hold about 22%. Documented time point: blood 2 weeks post-SBRT. The treatment was: 15 Gy SBRT to primary tumor, nephrectomy 4 weeks later. Radiation-treated patients gave blood at baseline, week 2 and week 4. The CDR3 runs to 13 residues. Germline CDR1 SGHRS, CDR2 YFSETQ. The germline V and J ends were trimmed by 4 bases and 1 base, with 8 bases remaining between them. In the case of this clone: Its antigen is unidentified.

The sequencing here drew on blood, taken from a patient whose treatment included radiotherapy and nephrectomy. The clonotype originates from a woman aged 50 to 60 with renal cell carcinoma. This sequence joins TRBV5-1 and TRBJ1-1; no clear D gene. The CDR3 DNA sequence: TGCGCCAGCAGCCCCGACACGAACACTGAAGCTTTCTTT. Its translation is CASSPDTNTEAFF.